This TCR beta chain was obtained from a study of blood T cell repertoires in COVID-19. Turning to the study itself: Samples representing acute and convalescent COVID-19 were sourced from the United States, Italy and Spain.

Per the study methods: Using reference gene primer amplification, nucleated cell counts were estimated. Measured with immunoSEQ multiplex PCR; TCRdb has only the in-frame clones, and not every one. Clone size and V and J calls were adopted from that table, with D and trimming inferred from the DNA. The table lists 85,000 to 130,000 clones, about 64% of them singletons. In this sample, this clone turned up a few times. This CDR3 comprises 14 residues. The V gene lost 7 bases and the J gene lost 4 bases, with 16 bases spanning the gap. The V gene's germline CDR1 is MDHEN and CDR2 SYDVKM. The source is a human donor with acute or convalescent COVID-19. The donor label of this sample is uncertain. This sequence joins TRBV28 and TRBJ1-1; D perhaps matches TRBD1 (6 bases). The sequenced material came from peripheral blood. Here the CDR3 reads CASTLSGVGTEAFF. DNA for the CDR3: TGTGCCAGCACCCTCTCAGGGGTGGGCACTGAAGCTTTCTTT.